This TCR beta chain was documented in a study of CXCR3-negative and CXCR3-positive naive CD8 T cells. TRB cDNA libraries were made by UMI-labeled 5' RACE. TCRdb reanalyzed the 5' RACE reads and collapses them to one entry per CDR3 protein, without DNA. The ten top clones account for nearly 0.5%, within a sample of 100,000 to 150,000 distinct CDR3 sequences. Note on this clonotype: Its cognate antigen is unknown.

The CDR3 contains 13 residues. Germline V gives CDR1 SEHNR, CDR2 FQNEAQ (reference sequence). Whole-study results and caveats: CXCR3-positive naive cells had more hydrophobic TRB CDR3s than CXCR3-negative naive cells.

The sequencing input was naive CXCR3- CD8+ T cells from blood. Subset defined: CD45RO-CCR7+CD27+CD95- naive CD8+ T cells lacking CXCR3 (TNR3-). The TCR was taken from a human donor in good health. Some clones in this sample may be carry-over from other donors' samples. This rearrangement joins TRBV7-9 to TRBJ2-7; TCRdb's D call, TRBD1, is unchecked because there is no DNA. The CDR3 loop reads CASSLAAGNEQYF.